The TCR beta chain described here comes from a study of cytomegalovirus exposure and HLA in healthy donors (dated by TCRdb to 2016 to 2017). In the study overall: An earlier analysis of around 600 of the donors reported 250 to 300 Gb of sequence data and 117 million unique TCR beta sequences from 150 million to 200 million T cells. All discovery cohort repertoires had been generated on a single sequencing platform. The aim of the study was to test whether cataloging public T cell receptors could identify signatures of past pathogen exposure. In an earlier analysis of several hundred of the donors, high-throughput TCR beta sequencing was used to judge whether each TCR beta V gene segment behaved as functional or pseudogenic. To study patterns of TCR occurrence, a later analysis re-analyzed previously published TCR beta repertoires from under 750 donors and added high-resolution HLA genotyping. On average, around 200,000 unique TCR beta nucleotide sequences were sequenced per donor among 398 genotyped donors of the cohort, with about 19% of those sequences being non-productive. In addition to the first cohort of around 670 subjects, a separate validation cohort of 130 or so different subjects was used. The study profiled the T cell repertoires of fewer than 850 subjects by immunosequencing and related them to cytomegalovirus serostatus. HLA typing included class I and class II loci at four-digit resolution. About 300 gigabases of sequencing data and around 80 million unique TCR sequences made up an early release that covered about 640 HLA-typed donors. Donor age, sex, ethnicity and CMV serostatus were collected together with the repertoire data. Among the approximately 400 genotyped donors, approximately 77% belonged to the genetic ancestry cluster associated with self-reported Caucasian donors. A handful of DR-DQ haplotypes were handled as single units for association and clustering because linkage in the cohort was strong. Rather than using new phenotypic data, the later analysis identified candidate immune exposures from TCR beta sequences and from how often those sequences occurred across donors. In a later genetic analysis, genome-wide SNP genotypes for about 55% of the roughly 700 donors were used, and that subset was treated as a discovery cohort. The number of donors typed differed by locus, with about 629-630 for A, B, C, DRB1 and DQB1, around 500 for DQA1, about 610 for DPA1, and 400 to 490 for DPB1. To predict cytomegalovirus infection status, the study combined high-throughput TCR immunosequencing, statistical association of individual TCRs with disease status, and machine learning. Results and caveats for the whole study, not just this receptor: Specific HLA alleles were associated with 15,000 to 20,000 TCR beta sequences at a false discovery rate of 0.05 in a later analysis. The study listed 164 TCR beta chains as associated with cytomegalovirus. Only TCR beta chains were sequenced in this cohort, and the absence of alpha or paired-chain data limited detectable features. In a later genetic analysis, fewer N-insertions in productive TCRs were reported among donors in an Asian-associated ancestry cluster than the approximately 710-donor mean. In a later analysis, HLA-associated TCR beta chains showed more clonal expansion and lower generation probabilities than non-associated chains that were equally common. Correlated functional status among segregating V segments might reflect linkage disequilibrium, but an unknown experimental factor could not be ruled out. When HLA alleles, especially DR and DQ, strongly co-occurred, attributing TCR associations to individual alleles was difficult. The presence/absence analyses assumed that sequencing depth was roughly uniform across donors, and that assumption may not be true. In a later genetic analysis, a missense DCLRE1C variant was associated with V-gene and J-gene trimming of TCR beta chains, and the association was replicated in an independent cohort. Some IMGT-functional V segments, including TRBV6-2 and TRBV6-3, could not be told apart with the 87-base-pair reads, so those segments were excluded. A cluster of highly shared sequence variants was judged likely to represent a technical artifact of the sequencing pipeline. Because some donors lacked HLA typing at each locus, the association tests relied only on the typed subset. Immune exposure information for the cohort was limited to CMV serostatus. Across donors, most TCR sequences were observed very rarely, whereas some public TCRs were present in many individuals. The authors suggested that the approach could potentially be generalized to other disease states and immunological phenotypes. An earlier analysis of some 560 of the donors showed that most TCR beta V segments appeared in productive rearrangements either about 87% or about 30% of the time, which broadly matched IMGT annotations. In vitro tests confirmed that three of the cytomegalovirus-associated TCR beta chains recognize cytomegalovirus antigens. The classifier was reported to diagnose cytomegalovirus status with high specificity and sensitivity in both the original and validation cohorts. Several of the top co-occurrence clusters appeared to be linked to parvovirus B19, influenza, CMV and Epstein-Barr virus, according to a later analysis. In a later analysis, the rate of TCR association differed among HLA loci, with DRB1 alleles having the most associated TCRs and HLA-C alleles having the fewest. According to a later analysis, most CMV-associated TCR beta chains appeared to be HLA-restricted, and the HLA associations seemed to be driven largely by CMV exposure. A further reported finding was that TCR beta sequences accurately predicted the HLA-A and HLA-B alleles for most subjects in the first cohort. Because counts were too low, about 18 rarely observed V segments, including chromosome 9 orphons, were left out of the earlier analysis of several hundred of the donors.

The germline V gene supplies CDR1 SGHTA and CDR2 FQGTGA. The CDR3 contains 13 residues, cysteine and phenylalanine counted. This entry keeps only the CDR3 DNA: 39 bases, framed from base 1. Trimming removed 2 bases from V and 7 bases from J; the gene matches leave 3 bases unexplained. The library was built by means of the immunoSEQ multiplex PCR assay. For the multiplex PCR, a mixture combining 60 forward primers for TCR Vbeta segments and 13 reverse primers for TCR Jbeta segments was used. A multiplex PCR assay on genomic DNA amplified the CDR3 region of rearranged TCR beta genes. The Illumina HiSeq System was used to sequence the amplified TCR beta libraries as 87-base-pair reads. Regarding the original processing steps: Across the roughly 700 repertoires, a later analysis counted tens of millions of unique TCR beta chains, some 11 million of which were shared by at least two donors. A nearest-neighbor algorithm error-corrected the raw reads and collapsed the reads into unique sequences, merging closely related sequences to remove PCR and sequencing errors. V, D and J gene segments were assigned by aligning CDR3 sequences to IMGT reference sequences. For a sequence to be retained, at least a six-nucleotide match to both a V gene segment and a J gene segment was required. Rearrangements were classified as productive when the CDR3 lacked stop codons and remained in frame with V and J, and all other rearrangements were classified as non-productive. Following IMGT convention, CDR3 was defined as the stretch from the second conserved V-encoded cysteine to the conserved J-encoded phenylalanine. The earlier analysis of 587 of the donors excluded sequences that lacked an unambiguous match to a single V gene segment. An earlier analysis of a few hundred of the donors classified V segments as functional when productive rearrangements were above 56.7% and as segregating when the standard deviation between donors was above 5%. A statistical classification framework was built to diagnose cytomegalovirus status from the catalog of TCR beta chain sequences. V and J gene assignment, in a later analysis, came from comparing TCR nucleotide sequences with IMGT/GENE-DB human TR gene sequences. A later analysis assigned CDR3 sequences and most-parsimonious VDJ recombination scenarios with the TCRdist pipeline. In a later analysis, each TCR beta chain was defined by its CDR3 amino acid sequence together with its V-gene family, and reads lacking a unique V-gene family were excluded. To address suspected cross-contamination and a sequencing artifact, a later analysis removed several hundred highly shared, low-generation-probability nucleotide sequences. In a later analysis, a clonal expansion index was calculated for each public chain from normalized within-repertoire ranks of inferred template counts. A later analysis computed generation probabilities with a VDJ recombination model fitted to out-of-frame rearrangements, and checked the results against IGoR. In a later analysis, TCR-TCR, TCR-HLA and TCR-CMV co-occurrence was scored with hypergeometric tests, and a repertoire-size bias correction was applied to TCR pairs. To estimate false discovery rates, a later analysis permuted the HLA or CMV assignments 20 times. In a later analysis, co-occurring TCRs were grouped using DBSCAN, and TCRdist sequence similarity was added for clustering within HLA-allele-positive subsets. For co-occurrence clustering, repertoires with fewer than 30,000 or more than 120,000 public chains were excluded, along with four to six repertoires with anomalous nucleotide sharing. This is the immuneACCESS table as TCRdb keeps it, with only in-frame sequences that have V and J called. A part of the clones is gone; compared with another copy, unresolved V genes explain less than half, and the rest is unexplained. That table furnishes V, J and clone size, whereas the DNA furnished D and trimming. The sample has about 96,000 clones on record, approximately 74% of them singletons. Under 3% of the sample is held by the ten biggest clonotypes.

Worth noting for this clone: What this receptor recognizes is not known. Qualities for individual bases were not recorded, and no much larger clone is one base off.

The cohort comprised fewer than 750 healthy bone marrow donors. All cohort members were sampled while nominally healthy, although unrecorded immune exposures were likely present. The donor tested CMV seropositive and was one of the 289 seropositive cohort members. Every donor gave a peripheral blood sample, and the peripheral blood mononuclear cells from that sample were used for TCR beta sequencing. The Qiagen DNeasy Blood Extraction Kit was used to extract genomic DNA from the blood cell samples. The sequence was collected from a female donor in good health and CMV-seropositive. This receptor chain uses TRBV7-3 and TRBJ1-1, and 8 junction bases match TRBD1. The sample consisted of PBMCs. The CDR3 has the sequence CASSLGQGLEAFF. Read as DNA, the sequence is TGTGCCAGCAGCTTAGGACAGGGACTTGAAGCTTTCTTT.